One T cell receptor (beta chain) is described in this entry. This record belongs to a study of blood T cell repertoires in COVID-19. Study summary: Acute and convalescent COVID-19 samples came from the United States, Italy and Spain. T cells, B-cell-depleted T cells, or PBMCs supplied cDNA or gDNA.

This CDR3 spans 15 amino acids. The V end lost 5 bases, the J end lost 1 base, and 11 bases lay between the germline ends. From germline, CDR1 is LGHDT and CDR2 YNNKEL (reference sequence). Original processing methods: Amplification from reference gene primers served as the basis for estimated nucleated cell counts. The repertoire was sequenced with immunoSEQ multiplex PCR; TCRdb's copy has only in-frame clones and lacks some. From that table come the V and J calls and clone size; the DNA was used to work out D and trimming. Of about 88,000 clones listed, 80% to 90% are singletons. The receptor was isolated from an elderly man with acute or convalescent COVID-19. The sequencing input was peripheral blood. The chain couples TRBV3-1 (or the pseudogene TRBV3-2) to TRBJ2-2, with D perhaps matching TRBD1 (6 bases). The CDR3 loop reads CASSYRAKNTGELFF. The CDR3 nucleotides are TGTGCCAGCAGCTACAGGGCCAAGAACACCGGGGAGCTGTTTTTT.